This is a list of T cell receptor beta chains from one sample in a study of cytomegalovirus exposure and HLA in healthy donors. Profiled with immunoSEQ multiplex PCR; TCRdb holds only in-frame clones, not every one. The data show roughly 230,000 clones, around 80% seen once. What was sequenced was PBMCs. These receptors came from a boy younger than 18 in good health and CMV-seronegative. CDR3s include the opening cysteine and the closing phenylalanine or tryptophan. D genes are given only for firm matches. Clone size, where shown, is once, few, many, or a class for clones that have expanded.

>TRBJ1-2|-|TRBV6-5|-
TGTGCCAGCAGTTACTCGGGGGGAGGCTACACCTTC
CASSYSGGGYTF
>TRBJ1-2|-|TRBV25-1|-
TGTGCCAGCAGTGCCCAAGGGAGGGCGAACGATGTCTACACCTTC
CASSAQGRANDVYTF
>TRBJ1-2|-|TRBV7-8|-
TGTGCCAGCAGCTTAGGGAGGTTTCGGGAACAGCAGAAGAATGGCTACACCTTC
CASSLGRFREQQKNGYTF
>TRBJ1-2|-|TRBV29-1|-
TGCAGCGCGTCTTTGGATGGAGGCTATGGCTACACCTTC
CSASLDGGYGYTF
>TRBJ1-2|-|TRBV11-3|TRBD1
TGTGCCAGCAGCTTAGCCCAGACAGGGAACTATGGCTACACCTTC
CASSLAQTGNYGYTF
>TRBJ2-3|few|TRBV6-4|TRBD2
TGTGCCAGCAGTGCTAGCGGGGGGGCGACAGATACGCAGTATTTT
CASSASGGATDTQYF
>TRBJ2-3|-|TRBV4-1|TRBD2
TGCGCCAGCAGCCTACTAGCGGGGGGAGCTACGCAGTATTTT
CASSLLAGGATQYF
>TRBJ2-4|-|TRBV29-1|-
TGCAGCGTTGCCCCACTAGCCAAAAACATTCAGTACTTC
CSVAPLAKNIQYF
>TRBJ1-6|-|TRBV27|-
TGTGCCAGCAGTTTAGACAGCTATAATTCACCCCTCCACTTT
CASSLDSYNSPLHF
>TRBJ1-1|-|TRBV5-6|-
TGTGCCAGCAGCTTGGTGGCGGGGGGGAACACTGAAGCTTTCTTT
CASSLVAGGNTEAFF
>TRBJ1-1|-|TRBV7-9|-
TGTGCCAGCGGTCGAGTACGGAACACTGAAGCTTTCTTT
CASGRVRNTEAFF
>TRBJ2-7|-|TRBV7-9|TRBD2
TGTGCCAGCAGCTTACGCGGGACTACCGACTACGAGCAGTACTTC
CASSLRGTTDYEQYF
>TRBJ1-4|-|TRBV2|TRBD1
TGTGCCAGCAGTTTCGACAGGGGGTATGGGAAACTGTTTTTT
CASSFDRGYGKLFF
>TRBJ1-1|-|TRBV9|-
TGTGCCAGCAGCGTCGGGGAGGTGGGCACTGAAGCTTTCTTT
CASSVGEVGTEAFF
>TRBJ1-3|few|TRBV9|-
TGTGCCAGCAGCGGGCTAGGAGGGAGAAACACCATATATTTT
CASSGLGGRNTIYF
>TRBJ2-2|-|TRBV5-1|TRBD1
TGCGCCAGCAGCAGGGGGCTAAGCACCGGGGAGCTGTTTTTT
CASSRGLSTGELFF
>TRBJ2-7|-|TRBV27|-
TGTGCCAGCAGTTCCCCGGACAAGACCTACGAGCAGTACTTC
CASSSPDKTYEQYF
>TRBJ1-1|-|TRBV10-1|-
TGCGCCAGCAGTGAAGGGACACTGGCAAGAGCTTTCTTT
CASSEGTLARAFF
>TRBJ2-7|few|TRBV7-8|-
TGTGCCAGCAGCTTAGGGGACTGGTCCTCCTACGAGCAGTACTTC
CASSLGDWSSYEQYF
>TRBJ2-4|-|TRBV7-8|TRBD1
TGTGCCAGCAGCTTTTCGGACAGGGGAGCCATTCAGTACTTC
CASSFSDRGAIQYF
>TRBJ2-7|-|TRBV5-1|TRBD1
TGCGCCAGCAGCTCGGGACAGGGCTCCTACGAGCAGTACTTC
CASSSGQGSYEQYF
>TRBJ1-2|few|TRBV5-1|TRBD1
TGCGCCAGCAGCCCGACTTCAGGGGGGAGAGCTAACTATGGCTACACCTTC
CASSPTSGGRANYGYTF
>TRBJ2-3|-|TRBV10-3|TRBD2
TGTGCCATCAGTGACTGGACTAGCGGTCCTAGCACAGATACGCAGTATTTT
CAISDWTSGPSTDTQYF